This T cell receptor (beta chain) was recorded in a study of blood T cells in healthy people across ages. A J-beta primer mix and a sample-barcoded 5' primer were used in a second PCR of roughly 7 to 12 cycles. In TCRdb, the 5' RACE reads were re-called with MiXCR into one record per CDR3 protein. Of roughly 1,300,000 distinct CDR3 sequences in the sample, approximately 60% were seen once. This CDR3 is built from 16 residues. Germline V lookup: CDR1 LNHDA, CDR2 SQIVND (reference sequence). Trimming removed 5 bases from V and 4 bases from J; junction bases left unmatched: 10. This sequence was found in a man younger than 30 in good health. Sequenced material: blood. The chain is built from TRBV19 and TRBJ2-3; 9 bases map to TRBD1. The CDR3 loop is CASSPGTGHTPDTQYF. CDR3 sequence (DNA): TGTGCCAGTAGTCCTGGGACAGGGCATACACCAGATACGCAGTATTTT.